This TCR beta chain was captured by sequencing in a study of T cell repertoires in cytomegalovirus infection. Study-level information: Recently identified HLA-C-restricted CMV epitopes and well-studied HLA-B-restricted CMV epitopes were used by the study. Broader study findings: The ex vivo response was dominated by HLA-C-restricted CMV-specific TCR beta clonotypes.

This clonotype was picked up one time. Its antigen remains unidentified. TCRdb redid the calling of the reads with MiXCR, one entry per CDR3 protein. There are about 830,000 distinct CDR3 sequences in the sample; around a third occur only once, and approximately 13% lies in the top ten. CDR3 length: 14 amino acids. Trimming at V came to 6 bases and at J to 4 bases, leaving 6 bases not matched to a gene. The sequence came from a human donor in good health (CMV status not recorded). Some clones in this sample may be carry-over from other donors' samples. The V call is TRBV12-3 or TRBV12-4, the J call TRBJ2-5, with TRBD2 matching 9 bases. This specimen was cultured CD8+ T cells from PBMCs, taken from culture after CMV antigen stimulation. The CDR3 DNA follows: TGTGCCAGCAGCCCCCTAGCGGGAACAGAGACCCAGTACTTC. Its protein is CASSPLAGTETQYF.